A single T cell receptor (beta chain) is shown here with its context. Its antigen is as yet unknown. The tumor samples were collected prior to definitive surgery or chemotherapy. The sample comes from a study of high-grade serous ovarian cancer treatment subgroups. Looking at the study overall: Mean per sample: around 13,000 reads, about 7,000 unique TCR beta rearrangements.

CDR1 LNHDA and CDR2 SQIVND come from the germline V gene (reference sequence). The CDR3 extends over 13 amino acids. V shed 1 base and J shed 5 bases, with 8 bases lying between them. Measured with immunoSEQ multiplex PCR; TCRdb has only the in-frame clones, and not every one. The table has 3,500 to 4,500 clones, roughly four fifths seen once. Overall study results and limits: Different patients shared almost no repertoire; same-patient tumors shared 0.11 to 0.79. TCR relatedness rose with neoantigen level and trended with mutation load.

The TCR comes from a human donor with high-grade serous ovarian cancer. Specimen: tumor tissue. V gene TRBV19 combines with J gene TRBJ2-5; the D is unclear. For the CDR3, the DNA is TGTGCCAGTAGTATAGCAAGCCAGGAGACCCAGTACTTC. Residues: CASSIASQETQYF.